The 15 T cell receptor beta chains reported below all come from one sample, sequenced in a study of cytomegalovirus exposure and HLA in healthy donors. PCR employed 60 Vbeta and 13 Jbeta primers. TCRdb keeps only in-frame clones here, not all; method: immunoSEQ multiplex PCR. Its table records under 150,000 clones. The material sequenced was PBMCs. The receptors shown here come from a woman aged 60-75 years in good health and CMV-seronegative.

The chain combines TRBV6-5 with TRBJ1-1; D gene unclear. The length of the CDR3 is 14 residues. Trimming removed 0 bases from V and 1 base from J, with 6 bases in between. Germline CDR1 and CDR2: MNHEY and SVGAGI. The CDR3 region is CASSYSYRNTEAFF. CDR3 bases: TGTGCCAGCAGTTACTCTTACAGGAACACTGAAGCTTTCTTT.

CDR3 in amino acids: CASSKPGQGNQPQHF. The CDR3 DNA follows: TGTGCCAGCAGCAAACCGGGACAGGGGAACCAGCCCCAGCATTTT. The chain employs TRBV28 and TRBJ1-5, with 10 bases identical to TRBD1. The germline V gene encodes CDR1 MDHEN and CDR2 SYDVKM. This CDR3 region has 15 residues. V shed 6 bases, J shed 7 bases, and the junction held 9 bases outside the gene matches.

The chain carries TRBV18 and TRBJ2-5, with D maybe TRBD1 (6 bases). V shed 3 bases and J shed 0 bases, with 20 bases lying between them. This CDR3 region has 18 residues. The germline gives CDR1 KGHSH, CDR2 LQKENI. The CDR3 DNA sequence: TGTGCCAGCTCACCCTCCCCTTTCAGGGGTCAGTACCAAGAGACCCAGTACTTC. Its translation is CASSPSPFRGQYQETQYF.

The rearrangement joins TRBV28 to TRBJ2-1; TRBD2 is a possible D gene (6 bases). The V gene lost 1 base and the J gene lost 12 bases, with 10 bases spanning the gap. CDR3 length: 12 residues. The germline V gene has CDR1 MDHEN and CDR2 SYDVKM. CDR3 sequence reads: CASSLSGLSQFF. CDR3 nucleotide sequence: TGTGCCAGCAGTTTATCCGGACTATCGCAGTTCTTC.

The genes are TRBV6-5 and TRBJ1-4; 8 bases are a match to TRBD1. The V and J ends lost 1 base and 7 bases, in that order; junction bases with no gene match: 8. The CDR3 is 16 amino acids. Germline V lookup: CDR1 MNHEY, CDR2 SVGAGI. The DNA of the CDR3 is TGTGCCAGCAGTTACTTGTCAGGGGGCGTTCTTGAAAAACTGTTTTTT. As protein: CASSYLSGGVLEKLFF.

CDR3 protein: CASRPARGANTEAFF. The CDR3 DNA is TGTGCCAGCAGGCCAGCCAGGGGGGCTAACACTGAAGCTTTCTTT. The J gene is TRBJ1-1, the V gene TRBV28, with 7 bases fitting TRBD1. The CDR3 runs 15 residues. The V segment lost 6 bases and the J segment 2 bases; nucleotides outside the gene matches: 9. Germline V gives CDR1 MDHEN, CDR2 SYDVKM.

Worth noting for this clone: The junction does not match germline at one end; this may be a read error. This chain links TRBV15 with TRBJ2-7; weak D call: TRBD1 (6 bases). The CDR3 extends over 14 amino acids. Germline CDR1 and CDR2: LNHNV and YYDKDF (reference sequence). The CDR3 loop reads CATSREGGVYEQCF. The CDR3 DNA reads as TGTGCCACCAGCAGAGAAGGGGGTGTCTACGAGCAGTGCTTC. Drawing the rest from reference TRBV15 and TRBJ2-7, the complete variable domain is DAMVIQNPRYQVTQFGKPVTLSCSQTLNHNVMYWYQQKSSQAPKLLFHYYDKDFNNEADTPDNFQSRRPNTSFCFLDIRSPGLGDTAMYLCATSREGGVYEQCFGPGTRLTVT.

As for this clone: Other DNA sequences in the same sample also yield this CDR3. V gene TRBV5-1 combines with J gene TRBJ2-7, with 8 bases matching TRBD1. CDR1 SGHRS and CDR2 YFSETQ come from the germline V gene. The CDR3 sequence is 15 residues long. Trimming at V came to 2 bases and at J to 0 bases, leaving 4 bases not matched to a gene. Here the CDR3 reads CASSLGQGSSYEQYF. For the CDR3, the DNA is TGCGCCAGCAGCTTAGGACAGGGAAGCTCCTACGAGCAGTACTTC.

J is TRBJ2-1 and V is TRBV7-3; D may be TRBD2 (5 bases). The CDR3 extends over 13 amino acids. Germline values: CDR1 SGHTA, CDR2 FQGTGA. Trimming stripped 2 bases from V and 12 bases from J, with 14 bases between. The CDR3 loop reads CASSLQAGRGQFF. The DNA of the CDR3 is TGTGCCAGCAGCTTACAGGCGGGTCGCGGGCAGTTCTTC.

The chain links TRBV6-1 to TRBJ1-1, with D tentatively TRBD1 (5 bases). V was clipped by 8 bases and J by 0 bases, with 16 bases between them. Germline CDR1 MNHNS, CDR2 SASEGT. This CDR3 contains 15 residues. The CDR3 protein is CASWELSGVNTEAFF. The CDR3 nucleotides read TGTGCCAGCTGGGAGTTGTCGGGGGTGAACACTGAAGCTTTCTTT.

This chain connects TRBV29-1 to TRBJ2-2, with D uncertain. The CDR3 covers 14 residues. CDR1 and CDR2 (germline): SQVTM, ANQGSEA. Between the trimmed V and J ends, which lost 4 bases and 1 base, there was a span of 10 bases. For the CDR3, the DNA is TGCAGCGTTGGGTGGCGGATGAACACCGGGGAGCTGTTTTTT. It is translated as CSVGWRMNTGELFF.

This chain uses TRBV10-2 with TRBJ1-5; D gene uncertain. The CDR3 covers 12 residues. V dropped 1 base and J dropped 4 bases, with 2 bases sitting between them. Looked up from germline, CDR1 is WSHSY and CDR2 is SAAADI. The CDR3 reads CASSELNQPQHF. The CDR3 DNA sequence: TGCGCCAGCAGTGAGTTAAATCAGCCCCAGCATTTT.

The rearrangement uses TRBV5-4 and TRBJ1-1, with 8 bases matching TRBD1. CDR1 is SGHNT and CDR2 is YYREEE in the germline V gene (reference sequence). Unmatched junction bases numbered 8, after V lost 4 bases and J lost 3 bases. The CDR3 contains 15 residues. The CDR3 is CASSTGPGGYTEAFF. The CDR3 bases are TGTGCCAGCAGCACGGGACCAGGGGGCTACACTGAAGCTTTCTTT.

The chain recombines TRBV2 with TRBJ1-4; the match to TRBD1 covers 7 bases. This CDR3 has 15 residues. Trimming took 7 bases from V and 5 from J; bases not matched to a gene: 10. The V gene's germline CDR1 is SNHLY and CDR2 FYNNEI. This chain's CDR3 is CASTTRGQRNEKLFF. CDR3 in DNA: TGTGCCAGCACCACCAGGGGACAGAGAAATGAAAAACTGTTTTTT.

The chain joins TRBV27 to TRBJ2-3, with 10 bases matching TRBD2. This CDR3 contains 15 residues. Germline V CDR1 and CDR2: MNHEY, SMNVEV (reference sequence). The V gene end was trimmed by 1 base and the J gene end by 3 bases; junction bases not matched to a gene: 1. The CDR3: CASSLWTSGTDTQYF. The CDR3 bases are TGTGCCAGCAGTTTATGGACTAGCGGAACAGATACGCAGTATTTT.